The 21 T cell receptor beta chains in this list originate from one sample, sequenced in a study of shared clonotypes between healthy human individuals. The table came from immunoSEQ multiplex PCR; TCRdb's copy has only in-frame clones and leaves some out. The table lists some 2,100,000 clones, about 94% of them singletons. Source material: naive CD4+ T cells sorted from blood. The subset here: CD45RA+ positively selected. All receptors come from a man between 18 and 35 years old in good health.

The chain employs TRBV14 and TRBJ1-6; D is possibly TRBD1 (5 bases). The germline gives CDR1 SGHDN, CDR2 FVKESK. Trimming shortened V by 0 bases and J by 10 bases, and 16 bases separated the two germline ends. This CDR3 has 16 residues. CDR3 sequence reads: CASSQDVGTTNSPLHF. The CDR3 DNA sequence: TGTGCCAGCAGCCAAGATGTGGGGACGACGAACTCACCCCTCCACTTT.

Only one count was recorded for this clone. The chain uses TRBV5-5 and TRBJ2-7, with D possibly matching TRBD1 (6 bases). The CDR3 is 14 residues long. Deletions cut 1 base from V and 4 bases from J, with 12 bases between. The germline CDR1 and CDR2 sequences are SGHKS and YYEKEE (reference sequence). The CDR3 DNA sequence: TGTGCCAGCAGCTTGATACAGGGCGCGTACGAGCAGTACTTC. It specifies CASSLIQGAYEQYF. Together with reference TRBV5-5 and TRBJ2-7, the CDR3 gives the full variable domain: DAGVTQSPTHLIKTRGQQVTLRCSPISGHKSVSWYQQVLGQGPQFIFQYYEKEERGRGNFPDRFSARQFPNYSSELNVNALLLGDSALYLCASSLIQGAYEQYFGPGTRLTVT.

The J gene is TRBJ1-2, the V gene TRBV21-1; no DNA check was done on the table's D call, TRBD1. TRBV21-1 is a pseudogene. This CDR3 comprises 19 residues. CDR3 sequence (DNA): TGTGCCAGCAGCAAACTCACCAACTGTCGGGACAGGGGAGGTTATGGCTACACCTTC. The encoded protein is CASSKLTNCRDRGGYGYTF.

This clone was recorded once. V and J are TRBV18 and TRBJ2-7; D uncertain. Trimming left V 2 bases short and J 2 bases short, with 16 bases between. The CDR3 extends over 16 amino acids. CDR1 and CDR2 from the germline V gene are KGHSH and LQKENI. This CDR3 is CASSPSLGQIAYEQYF. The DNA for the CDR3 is TGTGCCAGCTCACCATCCTTAGGCCAAATCGCCTACGAGCAGTACTTC.

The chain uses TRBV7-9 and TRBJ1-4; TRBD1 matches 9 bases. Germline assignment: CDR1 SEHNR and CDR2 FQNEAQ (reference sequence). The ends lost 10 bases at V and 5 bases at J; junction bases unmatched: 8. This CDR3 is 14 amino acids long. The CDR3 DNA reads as TGTGCCACCCTAAGACAGGGGGGAAATGAAAAACTGTTTTTT. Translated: CATLRQGGNEKLFF.

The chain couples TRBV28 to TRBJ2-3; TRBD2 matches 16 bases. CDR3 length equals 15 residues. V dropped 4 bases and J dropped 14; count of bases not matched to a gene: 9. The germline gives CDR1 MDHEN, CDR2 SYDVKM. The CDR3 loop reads CASSSSGLAGGRGYF. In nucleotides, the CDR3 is TGTGCCAGCAGTTCCTCGGGACTAGCGGGGGGGCGCGGGTATTTT.

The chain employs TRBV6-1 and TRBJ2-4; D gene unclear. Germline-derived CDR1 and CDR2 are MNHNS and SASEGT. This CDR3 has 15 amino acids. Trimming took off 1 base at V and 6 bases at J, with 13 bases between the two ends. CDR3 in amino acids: CASSEGVVGRNIQYF. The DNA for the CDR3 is TGTGCCAGCAGTGAAGGAGTAGTAGGCAGAAACATTCAGTACTTC.

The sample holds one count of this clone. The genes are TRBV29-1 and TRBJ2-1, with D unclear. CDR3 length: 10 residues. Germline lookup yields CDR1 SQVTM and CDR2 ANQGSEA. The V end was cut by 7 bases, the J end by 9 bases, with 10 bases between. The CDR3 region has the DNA TGCAGCGGAAGGGAAATTGAGCAGTTCTTC. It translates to CSGREIEQFF.

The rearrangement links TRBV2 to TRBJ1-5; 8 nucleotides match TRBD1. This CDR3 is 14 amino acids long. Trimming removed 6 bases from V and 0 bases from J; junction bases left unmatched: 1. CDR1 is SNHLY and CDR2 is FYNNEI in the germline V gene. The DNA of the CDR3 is TGTGCCAGCAGGGGACAGGTTAGCAATCAGCCCCAGCATTTT. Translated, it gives CASRGQVSNQPQHF.

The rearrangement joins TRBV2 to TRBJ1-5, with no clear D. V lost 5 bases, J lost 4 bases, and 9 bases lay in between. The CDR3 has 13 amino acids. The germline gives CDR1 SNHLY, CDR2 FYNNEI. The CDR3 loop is CASSWTENQPQHF. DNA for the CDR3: TGTGCCAGCAGTTGGACGGAGAATCAGCCCCAGCATTTT.

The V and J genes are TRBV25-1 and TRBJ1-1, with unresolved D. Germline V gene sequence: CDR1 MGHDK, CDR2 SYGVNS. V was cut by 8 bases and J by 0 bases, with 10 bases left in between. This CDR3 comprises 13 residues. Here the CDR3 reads CASLNLVNTEAFF. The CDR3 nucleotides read TGTGCCAGCTTGAACCTCGTGAACACTGAAGCTTTCTTT.

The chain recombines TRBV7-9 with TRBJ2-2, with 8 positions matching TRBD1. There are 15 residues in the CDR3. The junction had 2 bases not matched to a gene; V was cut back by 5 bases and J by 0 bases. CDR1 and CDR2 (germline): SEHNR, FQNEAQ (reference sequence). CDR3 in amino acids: CASSTDRANTGELFF. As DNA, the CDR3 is TGTGCCAGCAGCACGGACAGGGCGAACACCGGGGAGCTGTTTTTT.

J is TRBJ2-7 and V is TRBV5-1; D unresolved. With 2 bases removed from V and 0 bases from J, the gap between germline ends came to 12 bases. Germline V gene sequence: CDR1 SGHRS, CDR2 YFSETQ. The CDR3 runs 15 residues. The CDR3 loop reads CASSLIDAVSYEQYF. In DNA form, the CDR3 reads TGCGCCAGCAGCTTAATCGATGCGGTCTCCTACGAGCAGTACTTC.

The DNA for the CDR3 is TGTGCCAGCAGCTGGGCTAGTGGTGCGGGCGAGCAGTACTTC. Encoded protein: CASSWASGAGEQYF. The V gene is TRBV5-6, the J gene TRBJ2-7, with a weak D call TRBD2 (5 bases). CDR3 length equals 14 residues. CDR1 is SGHDT and CDR2 is YYEEEE in the germline V gene. Deletions cut 3 bases from V and 6 bases from J, with 16 bases between.

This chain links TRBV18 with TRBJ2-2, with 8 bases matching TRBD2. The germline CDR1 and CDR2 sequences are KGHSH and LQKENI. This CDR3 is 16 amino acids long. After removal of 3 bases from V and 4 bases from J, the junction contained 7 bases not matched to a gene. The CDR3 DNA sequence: TGTGCCAGCTCACCGAAGACTAGCGAGGGCACCGGGGAGCTGTTTTTT. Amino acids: CASSPKTSEGTGELFF.

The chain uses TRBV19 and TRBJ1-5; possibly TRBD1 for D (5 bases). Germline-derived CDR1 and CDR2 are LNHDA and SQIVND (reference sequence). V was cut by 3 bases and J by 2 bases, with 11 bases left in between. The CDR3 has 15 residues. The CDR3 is CASSIVGPGNQPQHF. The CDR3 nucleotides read TGTGCCAGTAGTATTGTGGGGCCGGGCAATCAGCCCCAGCATTTT. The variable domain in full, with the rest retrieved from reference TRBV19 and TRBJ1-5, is DGGITQSPKYLFRKEGQNVTLSCEQNLNHDAMYWYRQDPGQGLRLIYYSQIVNDFQKGDIAEGYSVSREKKESFPLTVTSAQKNPTAFYLCASSIVGPGNQPQHFGDGTRLSIL.

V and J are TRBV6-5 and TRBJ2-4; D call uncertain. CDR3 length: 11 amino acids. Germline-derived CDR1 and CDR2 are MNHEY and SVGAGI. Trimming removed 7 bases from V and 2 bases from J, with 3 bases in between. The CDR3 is CASTSKNIQYF. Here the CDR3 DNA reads TGTGCCAGCACGTCCAAAAACATTCAGTACTTC.

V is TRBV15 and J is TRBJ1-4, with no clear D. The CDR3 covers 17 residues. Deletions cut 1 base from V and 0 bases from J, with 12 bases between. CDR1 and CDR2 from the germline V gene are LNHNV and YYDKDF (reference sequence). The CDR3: CATSRAFIPATNEKLFF. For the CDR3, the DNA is TGTGCCACCAGCAGAGCCTTTATACCAGCAACTAATGAAAAACTGTTTTTT.

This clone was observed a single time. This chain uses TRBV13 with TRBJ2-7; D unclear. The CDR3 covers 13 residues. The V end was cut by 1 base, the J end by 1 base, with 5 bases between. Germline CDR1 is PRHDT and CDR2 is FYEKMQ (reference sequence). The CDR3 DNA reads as TGTGCCAGCAGCTTAGATCCTTCCTACGAGCAGTACTTC. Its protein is CASSLDPSYEQYF.

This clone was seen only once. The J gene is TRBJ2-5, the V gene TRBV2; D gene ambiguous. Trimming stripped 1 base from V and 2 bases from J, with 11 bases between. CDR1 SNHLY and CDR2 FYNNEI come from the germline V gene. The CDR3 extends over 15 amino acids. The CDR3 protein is CASSEGGTLQETQYF. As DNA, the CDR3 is TGTGCCAGCAGTGAAGGTGGCACCTTGCAAGAGACCCAGTACTTC.

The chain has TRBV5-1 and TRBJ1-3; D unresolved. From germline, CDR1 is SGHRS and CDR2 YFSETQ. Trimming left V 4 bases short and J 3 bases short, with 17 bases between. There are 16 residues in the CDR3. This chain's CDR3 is CASSPAPGNYGNTIYF. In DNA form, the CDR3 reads TGCGCCAGCAGCCCGGCCCCGGGGAATTATGGAAACACCATATATTTT.